Presented here are 20 T cell receptor beta chains from one specimen sequenced in a study of tumor-infiltrating lymphocytes in primary liver carcinoma. Unsorted whole blood yielded the blood RNA, and germline DNA was also extracted. Starting material of around 490 ng total RNA yielded TCR beta cDNA via a constant-region primer. Investigators got TCR beta libraries out of three nested multiplex PCR rounds, done with slightly modified ARM-PCR. Primers for the first two PCR rounds were TRBV1-TRBV30 forward primers and a C-beta reverse primer (approximately 10 cycles per round). Using its own MiXCR run on the multiplex PCR reads, TCRdb lists one record per CDR3 protein. Of about 180,000 distinct CDR3 sequences listed, about 60% were seen once; the top ten hold around three quarters. Sequenced: peripheral blood. The receptors were gathered from a man between 35 and 55 years old with primary liver carcinoma and hepatitis B virus infection.

The chain uses TRBV6-6 and TRBJ1-5; the match to TRBD1 covers 7 bases. V trimming: 5 bases; J trimming: 5 bases; junction bases outside the gene matches: 9. CDR1 is MNHNY, CDR2 SVGAGI, per germline (reference sequence). The CDR3 is 15 residues long. CDR3 coding DNA: TGTGCCAGCAGTCTGACAGGGACGGAGTATCAGCCCCAGCATTTT. Translating gives CASSLTGTEYQPQHF.

On this clonotype: Relative to the germline gene, one junction end is altered; a read error may explain this. The chain uses TRBV11-2 and TRBJ1-1; D call uncertain. The CDR3 totals 14 residues. Germline V CDR1 and CDR2: SGHAT, FQNNGV. The CDR3 region is CAGSPTEGYTEAFF. The DNA for the CDR3 is TGTGCCGGCAGTCCAACAGAGGGCTACACTGAAGCTTTCTTT.

This clonotype appeared once. This sequence joins TRBV6-7 and TRBJ1-1; TRBD1 agrees at 8 bases. TRBV6-7 is placed among ORFs of uncertain function. This CDR3 has 14 amino acids. V trimming: 7 bases; J trimming: 1 base; junction bases outside the gene matches: 5. The CDR3 loop reads CASNYRGKNTEAFF. CDR3 in DNA: TGTGCCAGCAACTACAGGGGGAAGAACACTGAAGCTTTCTTT.

This sequence joins TRBV4-2 and TRBJ2-7, with D unclear. Germline V gives CDR1 LGHNA, CDR2 YNFKEQ. The CDR3 contains 14 residues. Trimming left V 4 bases short and J 3 bases short, with 13 bases between. The CDR3 region is CASSPLGSFYEQYF. The CDR3 DNA is TGTGCCAGCAGCCCACTGGGAAGCTTCTACGAGCAGTACTTC.

The rearrangement links TRBV6-5 to TRBJ2-7; 8 bases agree with TRBD2. This CDR3 has 14 amino acids. Per germline, CDR1 MNHEY and CDR2 SVGAGI. V was clipped by 7 bases and J by 3 bases; unmatched bases: 8. CDR3 nucleotide sequence: TGTGCCAGCAAGTGGGGACTAGATCACTACGAGCAGTACTTC. It specifies CASKWGLDHYEQYF.

About this clonotype: No conserved phenylalanine or tryptophan ends this CDR3, so it is likely a read error. The genes are TRBV7-8 and TRBJ2-1; a weak D match, TRBD1 (6 bases). The CDR3 covers 15 residues. V shed 3 bases and J shed 10 bases, with 19 bases lying between them. Germline CDR1 and CDR2: SGHVS and FQNEAQ. The CDR3: CASSFGADSSAEQFL. The CDR3 nucleotides read TGTGCCAGCAGCTTTGGAGCGGACAGTAGCGCCGAGCAGTTCCTC.

Regarding this clonotype: The conserved phenylalanine or tryptophan is not found at the CDR3 terminus, so this likely reflects a read error. CDR3 loop: CASSLALDTQYS. The CDR3, as DNA: TGTGCCAGCAGCCTAGCGCTGGATACGCAGTATTCT. The J gene is TRBJ2-3, the V gene TRBV7-8, with a possible D match to TRBD2 (6 bases). This CDR3 is built from 12 residues. Germline V CDR1 and CDR2: SGHVS, FQNEAQ.

Note on this clonotype: Its ends do not fully match the called genes, so a read error is possible. J is TRBJ2-1 and V is TRBV11-3, with a possible D match to TRBD1 (6 bases). Looked up from germline, CDR1 is SGHNT and CDR2 is YENEEA. This CDR3 contains 16 residues. In DNA form, the CDR3 reads TGTGTCAGCAGCTTAGATGTGGGGGCGGTGGGAAATGAGCAGTTCTTC. It is translated as CVSSLDVGAVGNEQFF.

The chain is built from TRBV4-2 and TRBJ1-4, with D possibly matching TRBD1 (6 bases). Trimming took off 0 bases at V and 7 bases at J, with 12 bases between the two ends. Germline loops: CDR1 LGHNA, CDR2 YNFKEQ. The CDR3 consists of 15 residues. DNA of the CDR3: TGTGCCAGCAGCCAAGACCAGGGGTTCGGTGAAAAACTGTTTTTT. Translation gives CASSQDQGFGEKLFF.

The rearrangement links TRBV29-1 to TRBJ2-7; TRBD2 matches at 13 bases. Germline lookup yields CDR1 SQVTM and CDR2 ANQGSEA. This CDR3 has 16 residues. Germline trimming cut 4 bases from V and 5 bases from J; bases unmatched to any gene: 11. In DNA form, the CDR3 reads TGCAGCGTTGGTTCACTAGCGGGAGGGCCTAGTGACGAGCAGTACTTC. This gives the protein CSVGSLAGGPSDEQYF.

V and J are TRBV28 and TRBJ2-3; 13 nucleotides match TRBD2. The CDR3 consists of 17 residues. Germline V gene lookup returns CDR1 MDHEN and CDR2 SYDVKM. With 1 base clipped from V and 5 bases from J, the junction kept 6 bases outside the gene matches. In DNA form, the CDR3 reads TGTGCCAGCAGTTTATTGGGACTAGCGGGAAAGAGAGATACGCAGTATTTT. It codes for CASSLLGLAGKRDTQYF.

With regard to this clonotype: Because the CDR3 is missing its conserved closing phenylalanine or tryptophan, this is likely a read error. This rearrangement joins TRBV5-6 to TRBJ2-5; TRBD2 might be the D (6 bases). This CDR3 has 13 residues. Germline loops: CDR1 SGHDT, CDR2 YYEEEE. V lost 2 bases and J lost 4, with 9 bases in between. The CDR3 here is CASSFMGGETQYS. In DNA, the CDR3 is TGTGCCAGCAGCTTCATGGGGGGAGAGACCCAGTACTCC.

The chain carries TRBV7-9 and TRBJ2-1; D gene ambiguous. Germline V gene sequence: CDR1 SEHNR, CDR2 FQNEAQ (reference sequence). CDR3 length: 14 residues. Trimming left V 8 bases short and J 0 bases short, with 11 bases between. Here the CDR3 reads CASRRSSSYNEQFF. The CDR3 DNA follows: TGTGCCAGCCGAAGGTCGAGCTCCTACAATGAGCAGTTCTTC.

The chain uses TRBV5-4 and TRBJ2-1; 7 bases are shared with TRBD2. The CDR3 consists of 15 residues. Trimming at V came to 1 base and at J to 9 bases, leaving 10 bases not matched to a gene. The germline V gene has CDR1 SGHNT and CDR2 YYREEE (reference sequence). Written as DNA, the CDR3 is TGTGCCAGCAGCTTGCCGGGGGGAGGGTACTTTGAGCAGTTCTTC. It codes for CASSLPGGGYFEQFF. The full variable domain, in which reference TRBV5-4 and TRBJ2-1 provide the parts outside the CDR3, is ETGVTQSPTHLIKTRGQQVTLRCSSQSGHNTVSWYQQALGQGPQFIFQYYREEENGRGNFPPRFSGLQFPNYSSELNVNALELDDSALYLCASSLPGGGYFEQFFGPGTRLTVL.

Details on this clonotype: This may stem from a read error, because a much larger clone lies one nucleotide away. This CDR3 is missing its conserved last phenylalanine or tryptophan, likely due to a read error. This chain links TRBV7-8 with TRBJ2-5; 7 positions agree with TRBD1. Losses at the gene ends were 5 bases for V and 2 bases for J; bases not matched to a gene: 11. The CDR3 totals 16 residues. Germline V lookup: CDR1 SGHVS, CDR2 FQNEAQ. The chain's CDR3 is CASSPRRAGGQETQYL. The DNA for the CDR3 is TGTGCCAGCAGCCCCCGGAGAGCAGGGGGTCAAGAGACCCAGTACCTC.

For this clonotype: Compared with germline, one end of the junction differs, possibly owing to a read error. The V call is TRBV11-2, the J call TRBJ2-7; D may correspond to TRBD1 or TRBD2 (5 bases each). There are 14 residues in the CDR3. CDR1 is SGHAT, CDR2 FQNNGV, per germline. The CDR3 DNA is TGTGTCAGCAGCTTAACCGACGGGACCTACGAACAGTACTTC. It is translated as CVSSLTDGTYEQYF.

Remarks on this clonotype: The final CDR3 position lacks the conserved phenylalanine or tryptophan, pointing to a likely read error. The chain couples TRBV6-5 to TRBJ1-5, with a possible D match to TRBD1 (5 bases). CDR1 is MNHEY and CDR2 is SVGAGI in the germline V gene. The CDR3 length is 17 residues. CDR3 sequence: CASSYSSRANSNQPQHS. CDR3 coding DNA: TGTGCCAGTAGTTACTCGAGCAGGGCGAATAGCAATCAGCCCCAGCATTCT.

J is TRBJ2-7 and V is TRBV13, with a tentative D call TRBD2 (6 bases). The CDR3 is 14 amino acids. CDR1 is PRHDT, CDR2 FYEKMQ, per germline (reference sequence). The V gene lost 1 base and the J gene lost 4 bases, with 11 bases spanning the gap. CDR3 nucleotides: TGTGCCAGCAGCTTAGCGGAGGGGTGGTACGAGCAGTACTTC. Its protein product is CASSLAEGWYEQYF.

As for this clonotype: The junction does not match germline at one end; this may be a read error. The V gene is TRBV11-2, the J gene TRBJ2-1, with D possibly matching TRBD2 (6 bases). The V gene's germline CDR1 is SGHAT and CDR2 FQNNGV. This CDR3 spans 15 amino acids. DNA of the CDR3: TGTGCCAGCTGCCTACTAGCCTCCCCCTATAATGAGCAGTTCTTC. This gives the protein CASCLLASPYNEQFF.

The chain links TRBV20-1 to TRBJ1-5; a weak D match, TRBD1 (6 bases). V was shortened by 4 bases and J by 6 bases, with 19 bases between the two germline ends. The CDR3 is 15 residues long. Germline CDR1 DFQATT, CDR2 SNEGSKA (reference sequence). The CDR3 loop is CSAKGDWGMSQPQHF. CDR3 nucleotides: TGCAGTGCTAAGGGGGATTGGGGAATGAGTCAGCCCCAGCATTTT.